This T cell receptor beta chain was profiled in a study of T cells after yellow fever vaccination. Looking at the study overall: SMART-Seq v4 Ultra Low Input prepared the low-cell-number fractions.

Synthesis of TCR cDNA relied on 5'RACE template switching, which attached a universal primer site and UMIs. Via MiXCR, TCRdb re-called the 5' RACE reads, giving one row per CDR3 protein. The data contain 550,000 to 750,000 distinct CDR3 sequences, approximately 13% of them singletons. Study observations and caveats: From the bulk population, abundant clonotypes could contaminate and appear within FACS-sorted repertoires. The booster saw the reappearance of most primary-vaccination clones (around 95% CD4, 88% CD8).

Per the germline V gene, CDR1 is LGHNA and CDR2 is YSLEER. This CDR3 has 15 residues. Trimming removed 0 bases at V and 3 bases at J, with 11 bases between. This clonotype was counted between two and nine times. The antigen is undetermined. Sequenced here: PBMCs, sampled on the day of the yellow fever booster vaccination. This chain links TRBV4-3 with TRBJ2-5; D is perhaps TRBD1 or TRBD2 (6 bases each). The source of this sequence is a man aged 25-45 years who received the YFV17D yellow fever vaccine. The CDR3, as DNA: TGCGCCAGCAGCCAAGATATGGGGGGCAAAGAGACCCAGTACTTC. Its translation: CASSQDMGGKETQYF.